This T cell receptor beta chain is from a study of T cell repertoires in cytomegalovirus infection. TCRdb re-called the reads with MiXCR, one entry per CDR3 protein. The sample contains 740,000 or so distinct CDR3 sequences, less than 40% of which appear only once. This TCR came from a human donor in good health (CMV status not recorded). Some clones in this sample may be carry-over from other donors' samples. Sequenced: PBMCs.

The DNA for the CDR3 is TGTGCCAGTAGTATGGCGCAGGGAGTGGGTACGCAGTATTTT. Residues: CASSMAQGVGTQYF. The gene calls are TRBV19 and TRBJ2-3, with D perhaps assigned TRBD1 or TRBD2 (5 bases each). Per germline, CDR1 LNHDA and CDR2 SQIVND (reference sequence). Trimming left V 3 bases short and J 8 bases short, with 15 bases between. The CDR3 sequence is 14 residues long. The whole variable domain, filled in from reference TRBV19 and TRBJ2-3, reads DGGITQSPKYLFRKEGQNVTLSCEQNLNHDAMYWYRQDPGQGLRLIYYSQIVNDFQKGDIAEGYSVSREKKESFPLTVTSAQKNPTAFYLCASSMAQGVGTQYFGPGTRLTVL.